This TCR beta chain emerged from a study of T cells in Graves' hyperthyroidism and ophthalmopathy. Study-wide results and limits: Onset of ophthalmopathy came a median approximately 6.5 months after the model predicted it. Blood shared most expanded thyroid clonotypes above 0.001.

Trimming left V 6 bases short and J 3 bases short, with 18 bases between. Looked up from germline, CDR1 is MNHNS and CDR2 is SASEGT. This CDR3 spans 15 amino acids. About this clonotype itself: Its target is not known.

Hyperthyroidism of Graves' type that showed no ophthalmopathy progression within 18 months was stable. Patients showing uncontrolled infection, other autoimmune disease, pregnancy or lactation were ineligible. Amplified TCR beta CDR3 regions derived from RNA transcripts. HTBI primers were employed in a first-round RT-PCR of the TCR CDR3. Via MiXCR, TCRdb re-called the multiplex PCR reads, giving one row per CDR3 protein. The sample shows a few hundred thousand distinct CDR3 sequences, about 45% of them seen only once. This chain links TRBV6-1 with TRBJ2-7, with D tentatively TRBD1 or TRBD2 (5 bases each). Sequenced sample: peripheral blood or thyroid tissue (not recorded which). The source is a young woman with Graves' hyperthyroidism. The CDR3 DNA sequence: TGTGCCAGCAGCCTTTACTCCCGGGACGGCTACGAGCAGTACTTC. Its translation: CASSLYSRDGYEQYF.